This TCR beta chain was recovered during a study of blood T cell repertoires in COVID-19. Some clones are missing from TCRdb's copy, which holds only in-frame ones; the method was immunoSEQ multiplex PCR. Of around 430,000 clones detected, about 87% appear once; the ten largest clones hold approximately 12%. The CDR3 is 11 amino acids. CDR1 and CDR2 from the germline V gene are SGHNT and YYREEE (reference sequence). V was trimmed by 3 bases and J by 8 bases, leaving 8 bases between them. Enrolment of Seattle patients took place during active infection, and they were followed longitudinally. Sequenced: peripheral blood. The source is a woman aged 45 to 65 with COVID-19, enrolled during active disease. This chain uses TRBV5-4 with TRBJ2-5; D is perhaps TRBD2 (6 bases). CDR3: CASSYGSTQYF. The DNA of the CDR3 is TGTGCCAGCAGCTACGGGAGCACCCAGTACTTC.